One sample yielded the 18 T cell receptor beta chains listed below, sequenced in a study of blood T cell repertoires in COVID-19. TCRdb keeps only in-frame clones here, not all; method: immunoSEQ multiplex PCR. The sample has fewer than 250,000 clones, around 87% seen once. The sample was PBMCs or T cells enriched from blood (not recorded which). The receptor set was obtained from a young man in a cohort exposed to, infected with or recovered from COVID-19 (not recorded which).

The CDR3 protein is CAISESAGFSPEQYF. The CDR3 nucleotides are TGTGCCATCAGTGAGTCAGCGGGATTTTCCCCCGAGCAGTACTTC. The chain recombines TRBV10-3 with TRBJ2-7; 7 bases match TRBD2. This CDR3 comprises 15 residues. The germline V gene has CDR1 ENHRY and CDR2 SYGVKD. V dropped 0 bases and J dropped 6; count of bases not matched to a gene: 8.

The V gene is TRBV18, the J gene TRBJ1-1; possible D gene TRBD1, 5 bases. Trimming pared 5 bases from V and 6 bases from J, leaving 16 bases between. The germline CDR1 and CDR2 sequences are KGHSH and LQKENI. This CDR3 spans 14 amino acids. The CDR3 is CASSFRQGNPEAFF. For the CDR3, the DNA is TGTGCCAGCTCATTTCGTCAGGGTAATCCTGAAGCTTTCTTT.

This sequence joins TRBV27 and TRBJ1-1; 8 positions agree with TRBD1. The CDR3 consists of 16 residues. Germline loops: CDR1 MNHEY, CDR2 SMNVEV (reference sequence). V lost 2 bases, J lost 1 base, and 6 bases stayed unmatched. CDR3 sequence: CASSLKKGQGNTEAFF. The DNA of the CDR3 is TGTGCCAGCAGTTTAAAAAAAGGACAGGGGAACACTGAAGCTTTCTTT.

This rearrangement joins TRBV6-5 to TRBJ2-1, with 10 bases fitting TRBD1. Germline CDR1 reads MNHEY; CDR2 reads SVGAGI. J lost 9 bases, V lost 7 bases, and 9 bases had no gene match. The CDR3 has 14 residues. CDR3 protein: CASIPGQGLGEQFF. CDR3 DNA: TGTGCCAGCATCCCGGGACAGGGGTTGGGTGAGCAGTTCTTC.

V is TRBV9 and J is TRBJ1-1; weak D call: TRBD1 (6 bases). Germline CDR1 is SGDLS and CDR2 is YYNGEE. Trimming removed 5 bases from V and 7 bases from J, with 18 bases in between. This CDR3 comprises 14 residues. The CDR3 sequence is CASSRGGALDEAFF. Here the CDR3 DNA reads TGTGCCAGCAGTCGTGGGGGGGCGCTTGATGAAGCTTTCTTT. The full variable domain, in which reference TRBV9 and TRBJ1-1 provide the parts outside the CDR3, is DSGVTQTPKHLITATGQRVTLRCSPRSGDLSVYWYQQSLDQGLQFLIQYYNGEERAKGNILERFSAQQFPDLHSELNLSSLELGDSALYFCASSRGGALDEAFFGQGTRLTVV.

This clone occurred once. The chain has TRBV5-8 and TRBJ1-5; TRBD1 matches at 11 bases. Germline assignment: CDR1 SGHTS and CDR2 YDEGEE. CDR3 length: 16 amino acids. The J segment lost 4 bases and the V segment lost 4 bases, leaving 7 bases of the junction unmatched. The chain's CDR3 is CASSETGTGGNQPQHF. In nucleotides, the CDR3 is TGTGCCAGCAGCGAGACCGGGACAGGGGGAAATCAGCCCCAGCATTTT.

The count of this clone is one. This rearrangement joins TRBV28 to TRBJ1-2; D is ambiguous. CDR1 and CDR2 (germline): MDHEN, SYDVKM. V shed 3 bases and J shed 3 bases, with 8 bases lying between them. The CDR3 extends over 13 amino acids. This CDR3 is CASSFGLDYGYTF. CDR3 nucleotide sequence: TGTGCCAGCAGTTTCGGGTTGGACTATGGCTACACCTTC.

This clone was recorded once. The chain joins TRBV6-4 to TRBJ1-1; D gene ambiguous. The CDR3 consists of 13 residues. Germline-derived CDR1 and CDR2 are MRHNA and SNTAGT. The V end was cut by 7 bases, the J end by 1 base, with 10 bases between. CDR3: CASKSSGNTEAFF. The CDR3, as DNA: TGTGCCAGCAAATCCAGCGGGAACACTGAAGCTTTCTTT.

The chain has TRBV13 and TRBJ2-1, with TRBD2 identical over 7 bases. The CDR3 totals 15 residues. V lost 2 bases to trimming and J lost 7 bases; unmatched junction nucleotides: 8. Germline CDR1 is PRHDT and CDR2 is FYEKMQ (reference sequence). The CDR3 nucleotides read TGTGCCAGCAGCTTAATGGCGGGAGTGGGGAATGAGCAGTTCTTC. Its protein product is CASSLMAGVGNEQFF.

The gene calls are TRBV2 and TRBJ2-2; D uncertain. In germline, CDR1 is SNHLY, CDR2 FYNNEI. V gave up 0 bases and J gave up 4 bases, with 9 bases separating them. This CDR3 is built from 15 residues. CDR3 bases: TGTGCCAGCAGTGAAGCCCGCGGTGGCACCGGGGAGCTGTTTTTT. Protein sequence: CASSEARGGTGELFF.

The chain has TRBV19 and TRBJ2-5; 8 positions agree with TRBD2. The CDR3 sequence is 16 residues long. The V gene end was trimmed by 3 bases and the J gene end by 4 bases; junction bases not matched to a gene: 10. Germline CDR1 is LNHDA and CDR2 is SQIVND (reference sequence). The CDR3 here is CASSIGGAVSVETQYF. The CDR3 bases are TGTGCCAGTAGTATCGGGGGGGCAGTCTCGGTAGAGACCCAGTACTTC.

The chain is built from TRBV7-2 and TRBJ1-2; D perhaps matches TRBD1 (5 bases). The germline V gene encodes CDR1 SGHTA and CDR2 FQGNSA. V lost 2 bases and J lost 7, with 11 bases in between. The CDR3 spans 13 residues. The CDR3 is CASSLNRQAGYTF. CDR3 bases: TGTGCCAGCAGCTTAAACAGGCAGGCTGGCTACACCTTC.

This clone was seen a handful of times. The rearrangement links TRBV6-1 to TRBJ1-5; D gene unclear. The germline gives CDR1 MNHNS, CDR2 SASEGT. The CDR3 has 15 residues. Trimming shortened V by 2 bases and J by 0 bases, and 8 bases separated the two germline ends. The CDR3 nucleotides are TGTGCCAGCAGTGAATATAATTATAGCAATCAGCCCCAGCATTTT. Its protein product is CASSEYNYSNQPQHF.

This chain uses TRBV6-5 with TRBJ1-6; D is undetermined. Germline CDR1 and CDR2: MNHEY and SVGAGI. The CDR3 has 14 residues. V dropped 8 bases and J dropped 0 bases, with 8 bases sitting between them. The CDR3 sequence is CASGESSYNSPLHF. The DNA for the CDR3 is TGTGCCAGCGGGGAGAGCTCCTATAATTCACCCCTCCACTTT.

The gene calls are TRBV6-5 and TRBJ2-3, with 7 bases that match TRBD2. This CDR3 is 15 amino acids long. J was trimmed by 0 bases and V by 2 bases; bases with no gene match: 2. Germline CDR1 and CDR2: MNHEY and SVGAGI. The CDR3: CASSYAGVSTDTQYF. As DNA, the CDR3 is TGTGCCAGCAGTTACGCGGGAGTAAGCACAGATACGCAGTATTTT.

The gene calls are TRBV11-2 and TRBJ2-2, with 7 bases identical to TRBD2. In germline, CDR1 is SGHAT, CDR2 FQNNGV. V trimming: 1 base; J trimming: 4 bases; junction bases outside the gene matches: 12. This CDR3 region has 18 residues. CDR3 amino acids: CASSLGAGRRGFTGELFF. The DNA of the CDR3 is TGTGCCAGCAGCTTAGGGGCCGGGAGGAGGGGATTCACCGGGGAGCTGTTTTTT.

The gene calls are TRBV14 and TRBJ2-7; D is ambiguous. The CDR3 has 15 residues. V was shortened by 3 bases and J by 4 bases, with 16 bases between the two germline ends. Germline-derived CDR1 and CDR2 are SGHDN and FVKESK. The CDR3 DNA sequence: TGTGCCAGCAGCCACCGCAGAGACTCGAAGTACGAGCAGTACTTC. Protein product: CASSHRRDSKYEQYF.

V and J are TRBV7-9 and TRBJ1-2, with unresolved D. The ends were cut back, 5 bases at V and 0 bases at J, with 19 bases in the middle. The germline V gene encodes CDR1 SEHNR and CDR2 FQNEAQ (reference sequence). The CDR3 has 17 amino acids. The CDR3 nucleotides read TGTGCCAGCAGCCCCATTGAAGGAGTCTACGCTAACTATGGCTACACCTTC. It yields the protein CASSPIEGVYANYGYTF.